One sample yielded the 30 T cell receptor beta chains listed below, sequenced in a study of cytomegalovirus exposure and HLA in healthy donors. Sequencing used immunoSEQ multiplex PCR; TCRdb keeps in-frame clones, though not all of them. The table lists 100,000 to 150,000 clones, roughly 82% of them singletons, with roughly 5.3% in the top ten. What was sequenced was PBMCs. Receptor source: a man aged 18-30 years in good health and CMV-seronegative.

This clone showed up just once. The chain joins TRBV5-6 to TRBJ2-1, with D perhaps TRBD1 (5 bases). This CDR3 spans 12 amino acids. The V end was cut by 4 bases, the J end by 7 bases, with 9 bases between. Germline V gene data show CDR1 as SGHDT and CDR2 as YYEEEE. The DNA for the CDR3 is TGTGCCAGCAGCCCCCAGGGAAATGAGCAGTTCTTC. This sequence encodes CASSPQGNEQFF.

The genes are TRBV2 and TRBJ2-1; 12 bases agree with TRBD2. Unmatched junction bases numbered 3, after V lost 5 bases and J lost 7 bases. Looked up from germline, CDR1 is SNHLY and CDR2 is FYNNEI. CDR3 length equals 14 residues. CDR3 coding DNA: TGTGCCAGCAGTCGGACTAGCGGGATGAATGAGCAGTTCTTC. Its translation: CASSRTSGMNEQFF.

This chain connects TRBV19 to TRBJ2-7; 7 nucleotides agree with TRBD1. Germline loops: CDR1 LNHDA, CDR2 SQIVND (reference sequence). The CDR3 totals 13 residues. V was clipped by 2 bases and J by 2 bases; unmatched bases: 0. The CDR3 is CASSITGAYEQYF. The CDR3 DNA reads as TGTGCCAGTAGTATAACAGGGGCCTACGAGCAGTACTTC.

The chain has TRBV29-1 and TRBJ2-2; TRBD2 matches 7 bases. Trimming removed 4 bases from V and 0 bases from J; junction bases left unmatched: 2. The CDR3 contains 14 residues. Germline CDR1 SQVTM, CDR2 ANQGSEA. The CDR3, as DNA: TGCAGCGTTGGGGAGGGCACGAACACCGGGGAGCTGTTTTTT. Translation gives CSVGEGTNTGELFF.

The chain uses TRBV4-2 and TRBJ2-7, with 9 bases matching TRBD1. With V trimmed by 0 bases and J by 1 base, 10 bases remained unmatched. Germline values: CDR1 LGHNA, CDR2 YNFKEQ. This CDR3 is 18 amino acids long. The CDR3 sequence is CASSQESPGQGRSYEQYF. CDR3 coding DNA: TGTGCCAGCAGCCAAGAGAGCCCGGGACAGGGTAGATCCTACGAGCAGTACTTC.

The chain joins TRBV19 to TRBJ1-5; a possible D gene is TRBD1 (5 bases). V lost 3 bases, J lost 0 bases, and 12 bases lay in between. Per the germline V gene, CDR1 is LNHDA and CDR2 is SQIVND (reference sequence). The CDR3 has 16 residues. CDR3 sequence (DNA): TGTGCCAGTAGTATGATGGGGCCCTATAGCAATCAGCCCCAGCATTTT. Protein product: CASSMMGPYSNQPQHF.

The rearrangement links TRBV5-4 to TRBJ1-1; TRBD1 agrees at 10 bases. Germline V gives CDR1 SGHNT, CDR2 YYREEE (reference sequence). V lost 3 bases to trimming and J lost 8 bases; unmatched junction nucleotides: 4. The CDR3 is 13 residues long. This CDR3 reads CASSSWTGGEAFF. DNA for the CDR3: TGTGCCAGCAGCTCCTGGACAGGGGGGGAAGCTTTCTTT.

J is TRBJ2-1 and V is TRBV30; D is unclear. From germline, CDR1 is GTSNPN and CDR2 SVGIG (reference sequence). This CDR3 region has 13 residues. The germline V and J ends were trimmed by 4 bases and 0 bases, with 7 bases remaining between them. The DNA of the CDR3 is TGTGCCTGGATGGCTAGCTCCTACAATGAGCAGTTCTTC. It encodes CAWMASSYNEQFF.

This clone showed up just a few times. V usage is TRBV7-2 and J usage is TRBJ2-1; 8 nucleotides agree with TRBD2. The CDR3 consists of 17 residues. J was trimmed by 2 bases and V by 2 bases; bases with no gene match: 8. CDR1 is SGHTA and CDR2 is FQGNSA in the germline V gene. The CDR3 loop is CASSLRSGTRTYNEQFF. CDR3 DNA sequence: TGTGCCAGCAGCTTACGATCAGGGACTAGAACCTACAATGAGCAGTTCTTC.

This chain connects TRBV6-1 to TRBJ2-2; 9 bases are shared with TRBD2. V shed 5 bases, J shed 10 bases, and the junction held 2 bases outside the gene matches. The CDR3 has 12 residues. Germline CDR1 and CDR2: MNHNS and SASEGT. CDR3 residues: CASSKREAELFF. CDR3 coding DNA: TGTGCCAGCAGTAAGCGGGAGGCGGAGCTGTTTTTT.

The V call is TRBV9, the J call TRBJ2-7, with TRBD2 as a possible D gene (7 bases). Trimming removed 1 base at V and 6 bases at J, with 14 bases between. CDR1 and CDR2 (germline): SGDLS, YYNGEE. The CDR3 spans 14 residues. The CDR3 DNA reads TGTGCCAGCAGCGTAAGGCGAAGGGGGGGCGAGCAGTACTTC. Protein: CASSVRRRGGEQYF.

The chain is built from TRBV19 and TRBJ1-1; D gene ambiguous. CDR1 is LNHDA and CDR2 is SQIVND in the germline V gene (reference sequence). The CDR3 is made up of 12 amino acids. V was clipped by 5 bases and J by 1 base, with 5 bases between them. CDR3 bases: TGTGCCAGTAGTCGCGGGAACACTGAAGCTTTCTTT. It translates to CASSRGNTEAFF.

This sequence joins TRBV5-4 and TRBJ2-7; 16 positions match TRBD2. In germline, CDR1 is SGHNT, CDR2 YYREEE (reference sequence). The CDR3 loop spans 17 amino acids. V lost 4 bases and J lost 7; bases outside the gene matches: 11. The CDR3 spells CASSLFGTSGRAFEQYF. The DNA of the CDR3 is TGTGCCAGCAGCCTCTTCGGGACTAGCGGGAGGGCCTTTGAGCAGTACTTC.

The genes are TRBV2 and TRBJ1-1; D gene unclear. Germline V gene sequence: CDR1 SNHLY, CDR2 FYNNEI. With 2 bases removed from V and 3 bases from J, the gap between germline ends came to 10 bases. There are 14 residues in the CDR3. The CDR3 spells CASSENGLYTEAFF. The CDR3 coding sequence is TGTGCCAGCAGTGAAAACGGGTTGTACACTGAAGCTTTCTTT.

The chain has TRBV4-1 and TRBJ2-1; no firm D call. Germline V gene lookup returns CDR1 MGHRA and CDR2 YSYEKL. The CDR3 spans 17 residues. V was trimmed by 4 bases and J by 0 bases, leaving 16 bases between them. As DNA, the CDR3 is TGCGCCAGCAGCCCCCCGGCGCGGAGCAGCTCCTACAATGAGCAGTTCTTC. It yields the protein CASSPPARSSSYNEQFF.

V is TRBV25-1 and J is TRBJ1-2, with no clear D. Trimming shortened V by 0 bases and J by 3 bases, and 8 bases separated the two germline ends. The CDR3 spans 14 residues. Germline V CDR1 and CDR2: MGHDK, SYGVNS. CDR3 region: CASSEYGGHYGYTF. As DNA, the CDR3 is TGTGCCAGCAGTGAATATGGCGGTCACTATGGCTACACCTTC.

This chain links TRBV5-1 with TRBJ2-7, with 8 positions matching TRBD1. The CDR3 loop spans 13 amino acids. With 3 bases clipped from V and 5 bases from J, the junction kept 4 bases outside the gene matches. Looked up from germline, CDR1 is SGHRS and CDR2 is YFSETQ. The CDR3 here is CASSWRQGNEQYF. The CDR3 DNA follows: TGCGCCAGCAGCTGGAGACAGGGGAACGAGCAGTACTTC. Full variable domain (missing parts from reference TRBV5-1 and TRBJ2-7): KAGVTQTPRYLIKTRGQQVTLSCSPISGHRSVSWYQQTPGQGLQFLFEYFSETQRNKGNFPGRFSGRQFSNSRSEMNVSTLELGDSALYLCASSWRQGNEQYFGPGTRLTVT.

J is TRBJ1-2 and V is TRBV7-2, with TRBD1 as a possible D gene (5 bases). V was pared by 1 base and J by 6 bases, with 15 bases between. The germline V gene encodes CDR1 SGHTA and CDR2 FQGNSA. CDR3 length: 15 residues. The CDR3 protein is CASSLVQGQTHGYTF. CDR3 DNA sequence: TGTGCCAGCAGCTTAGTCCAGGGCCAGACACATGGCTACACCTTC.

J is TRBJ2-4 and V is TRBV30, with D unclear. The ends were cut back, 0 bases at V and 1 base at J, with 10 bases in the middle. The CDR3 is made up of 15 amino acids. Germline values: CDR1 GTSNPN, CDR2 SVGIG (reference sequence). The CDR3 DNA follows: TGTGCCTGGAGTGTACGGGTGGCGGCCAAAAACATTCAGTACTTC. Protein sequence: CAWSVRVAAKNIQYF. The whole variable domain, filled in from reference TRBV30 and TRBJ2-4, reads SQTIHQWPATLVQPVGSPLSLECTVEGTSNPNLYWYRQAAGRGLQLLFYSVGIGQISSEVPQNLSASRPQDRQFILSSKKLLLSDSGFYLCAWSVRVAAKNIQYFGAGTRLSVL.

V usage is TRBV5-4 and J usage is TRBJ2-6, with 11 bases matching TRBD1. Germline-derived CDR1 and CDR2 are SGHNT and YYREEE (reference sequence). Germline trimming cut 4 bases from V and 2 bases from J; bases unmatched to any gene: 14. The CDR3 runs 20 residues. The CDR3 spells CASSPPSGTGGATGANVLTF. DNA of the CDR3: TGTGCCAGCAGCCCTCCTTCCGGGACAGGGGGTGCTACTGGGGCCAACGTCCTGACTTTC.

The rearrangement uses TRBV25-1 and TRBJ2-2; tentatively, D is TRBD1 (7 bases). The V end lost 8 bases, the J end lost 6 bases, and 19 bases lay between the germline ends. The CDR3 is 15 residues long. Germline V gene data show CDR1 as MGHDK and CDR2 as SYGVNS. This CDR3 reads CASVRAEGAPGELFF. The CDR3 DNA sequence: TGTGCCAGCGTCCGGGCGGAGGGGGCACCCGGGGAGCTGTTTTTT.

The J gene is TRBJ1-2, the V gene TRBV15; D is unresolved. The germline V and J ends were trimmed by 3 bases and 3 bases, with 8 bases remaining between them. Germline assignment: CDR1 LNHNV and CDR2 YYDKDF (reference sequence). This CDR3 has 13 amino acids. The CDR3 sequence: CATSRAGYYGYTF. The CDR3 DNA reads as TGTGCCACCAGCAGGGCAGGATACTATGGCTACACCTTC.

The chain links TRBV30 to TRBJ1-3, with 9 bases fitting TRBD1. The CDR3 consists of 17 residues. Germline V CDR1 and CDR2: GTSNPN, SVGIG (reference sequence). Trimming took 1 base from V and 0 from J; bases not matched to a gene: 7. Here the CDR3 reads CAWSGQGETSSGNTIYF. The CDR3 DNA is TGTGCCTGGAGTGGACAGGGGGAAACCAGCTCTGGAAACACCATATATTTT.

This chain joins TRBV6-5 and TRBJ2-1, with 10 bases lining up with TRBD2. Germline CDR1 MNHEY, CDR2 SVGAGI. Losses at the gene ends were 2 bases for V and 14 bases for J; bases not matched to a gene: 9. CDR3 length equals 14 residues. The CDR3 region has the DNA TGTGCCAGCAGTTACGCGTCTAGCGGGAGACTGGAGTTCTTC. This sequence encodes CASSYASSGRLEFF.

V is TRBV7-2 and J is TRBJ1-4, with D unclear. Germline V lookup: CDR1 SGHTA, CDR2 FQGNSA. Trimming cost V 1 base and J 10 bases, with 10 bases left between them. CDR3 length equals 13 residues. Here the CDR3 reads CASSLGLVGKLFF. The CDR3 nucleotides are TGTGCCAGCAGCTTAGGCCTAGTGGGAAAACTGTTTTTT. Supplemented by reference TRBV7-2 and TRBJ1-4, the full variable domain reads GAGVSQSPSNKVTEKGKDVELRCDPISGHTALYWYRQSLGQGLEFLIYFQGNSAPDKSGLPSDRFSAERTGGSVSTLTIQRTQQEDSAVYLCASSLGLVGKLFFGSGTQLSVL.

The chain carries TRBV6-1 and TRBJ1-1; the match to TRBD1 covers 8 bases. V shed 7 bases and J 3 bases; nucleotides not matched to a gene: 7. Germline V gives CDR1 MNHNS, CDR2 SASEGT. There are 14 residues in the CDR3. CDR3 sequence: CASTMDRVHTEAFF. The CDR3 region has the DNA TGTGCCAGCACCATGGACAGGGTGCACACTGAAGCTTTCTTT.

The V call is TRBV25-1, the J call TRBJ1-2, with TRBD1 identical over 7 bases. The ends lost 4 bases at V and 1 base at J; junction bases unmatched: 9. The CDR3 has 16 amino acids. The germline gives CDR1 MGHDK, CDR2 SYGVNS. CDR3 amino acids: CASSVSGQINNYGYTF. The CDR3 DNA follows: TGTGCCAGCAGTGTCTCGGGACAGATAAATAACTATGGCTACACCTTC.

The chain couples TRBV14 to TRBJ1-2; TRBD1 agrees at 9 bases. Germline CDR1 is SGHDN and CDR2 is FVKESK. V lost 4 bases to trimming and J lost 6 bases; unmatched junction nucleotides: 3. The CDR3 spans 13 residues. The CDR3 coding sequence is TGTGCCAGCAGCCTCGACAGGGGGAATGGCTACACCTTC. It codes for CASSLDRGNGYTF.

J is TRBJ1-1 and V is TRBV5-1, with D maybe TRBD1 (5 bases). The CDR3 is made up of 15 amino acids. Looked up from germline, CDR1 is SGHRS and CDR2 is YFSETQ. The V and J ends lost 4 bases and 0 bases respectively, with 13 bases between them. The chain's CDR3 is CASSPLGGMNTEAFF. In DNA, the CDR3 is TGCGCCAGCAGCCCACTCGGGGGAATGAACACTGAAGCTTTCTTT.

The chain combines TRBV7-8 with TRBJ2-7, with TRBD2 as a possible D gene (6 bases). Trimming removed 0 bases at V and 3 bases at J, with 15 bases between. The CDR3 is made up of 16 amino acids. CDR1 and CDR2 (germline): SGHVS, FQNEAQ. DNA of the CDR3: TGTGCCAGCAGCTTAGCGGACCTCTTGGGACTCTACGAGCAGTACTTC. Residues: CASSLADLLGLYEQYF.